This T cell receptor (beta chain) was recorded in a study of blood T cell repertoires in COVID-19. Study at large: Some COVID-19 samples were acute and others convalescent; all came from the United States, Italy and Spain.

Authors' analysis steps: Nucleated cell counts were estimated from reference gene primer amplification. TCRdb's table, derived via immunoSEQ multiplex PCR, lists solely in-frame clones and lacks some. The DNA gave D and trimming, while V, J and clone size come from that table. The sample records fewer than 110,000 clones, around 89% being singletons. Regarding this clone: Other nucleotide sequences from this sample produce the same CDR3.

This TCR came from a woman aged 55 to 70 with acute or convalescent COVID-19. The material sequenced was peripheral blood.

CDR3 bases: TGTGCCAGCAGTCTACAGGGGGCCTACGAGCAGTACTTC. Its protein product is CASSLQGAYEQYF. V gene TRBV12-3 or TRBV12-4 combines with J gene TRBJ2-7, with 8 positions matching TRBD1. Trimming at V came to 5 bases and at J to 2 bases, leaving 2 bases not matched to a gene. CDR3 length: 13 amino acids.